Reported below is one TCR beta chain. This CDR3 is built from 14 residues. Trimming left V 7 bases short and J 7 bases short, with 19 bases between. Germline values: CDR1 LNHDA, CDR2 SQIVND (reference sequence). This specimen comes from a study of blood T cell repertoires in COVID-19. At the level of the study: COVID-19 samples, acute and convalescent, were from the United States, Italy and Spain. Sample material is recorded as cDNA or gDNA derived from T cells, B-cell-depleted T cells, or PBMCs.

As handled by the study authors: Scientists estimated how many nucleated cells there were by amplifying reference gene primers. Sequencing was performed with immunoSEQ multiplex PCR; in TCRdb, only in-frame clones are kept and a portion is missing. V, J and clone size reflect that table, while D and trimming were determined from the DNA. The sample shows over 100,000 clones, around 85% of them seen only once. The chain couples TRBV19 to TRBJ1-1, with a possible D match to TRBD1 (6 bases). Sequencing was performed on peripheral blood. This TCR was recovered from a woman aged 80 or over with active or convalescent COVID-19. This chain's CDR3 is CASTRARGDIEAFF. The CDR3 DNA reads as TGTGCCAGTACGCGGGCCAGGGGAGACATTGAAGCTTTCTTT. Complete variable domain (other parts from reference TRBV19 and TRBJ1-1): DGGITQSPKYLFRKEGQNVTLSCEQNLNHDAMYWYRQDPGQGLRLIYYSQIVNDFQKGDIAEGYSVSREKKESFPLTVTSAQKNPTAFYLCASTRARGDIEAFFGQGTRLTVV.